These 18 T cell receptor beta chains came from one sample sequenced in a study of CD8 T cells in ankylosing spondylitis. TCRdb recomputed calls from the 5' RACE reads with MiXCR, one row per CDR3 protein. The sample lists roughly 370,000 distinct CDR3 sequences; 20% to 25% were seen once. Their target antigens are unknown. Overall study results and limits: Seemingly distinctive of ankylosing spondylitis blood was a TCR beta motif formed by eight highly homologous variants.

Sequencing input: blood, either unsorted or a sorted T cell fraction (not recorded which). Receptor source: a male donor with ankylosing spondylitis.

This clonotype was detected a few times. The genes are TRBV12-3 or TRBV12-4 and TRBJ2-3; 7 positions agree with TRBD1. The CDR3 is 14 residues long. J gave up 4 bases and V 6 bases, and 7 bases lay outside the gene matches. The CDR3 region has the DNA TGTGCCAGCAGCCGCAGGGGGTTGGCAGATACGCAGTATTTT. Protein: CASSRRGLADTQYF.

The chain links TRBV6-5 to TRBJ2-7; 12 positions agree with TRBD1. V lost 4 bases to trimming and J lost 4 bases; unmatched junction nucleotides: 8. CDR3 length: 16 amino acids. Germline V gene lookup returns CDR1 MNHEY and CDR2 SVGAGI. The CDR3, as DNA: TGTGCCAGCAGTTCGTCCGGGACAGGGGGCAGGTACGAGCAGTACTTC. Amino acids: CASSSSGTGGRYEQYF.

This clonotype was seen only a few times. V and J are TRBV12-3 or TRBV12-4 and TRBJ2-7, with D possibly TRBD2 on 7 matching bases. The CDR3 runs 17 residues. The V gene lost 2 bases and the J gene lost 6 bases, with 23 bases spanning the gap. The CDR3 loop is CASSLRPSGGWGLEQYF. CDR3 nucleotide sequence: TGTGCCAGCAGTTTACGGCCTAGCGGAGGTTGGGGGCTCGAGCAGTACTTC.

The V call is TRBV5-1, the J call TRBJ2-3, with TRBD1 matching 7 bases. The trim removed 4 bases at V and 2 bases at J, leaving 7 bases unmatched. The germline CDR1 and CDR2 sequences are SGHRS and YFSETQ. This CDR3 spans 15 amino acids. DNA of the CDR3: TGCGCCAGCAGCATACCACAGGGGAACACAGATACGCAGTATTTT. Protein product: CASSIPQGNTDTQYF.

This clonotype was observed a handful of times. V and J are TRBV4-3 and TRBJ2-2; D unresolved. Germline V CDR1 and CDR2: LGHNA, YSLEER. Between the trimmed V and J ends, which lost 0 bases and 1 base, there was a span of 6 bases. The CDR3 contains 15 residues. In nucleotides, the CDR3 is TGCGCCAGCAGCCAAGACGGCGAGAACACCGGGGAGCTGTTTTTT. Protein: CASSQDGENTGELFF.

There are many counts of this clonotype. As DNA, the CDR3 is TGCGCCAGCAGCTTGTTTCCGGGACTAGCGGGGATTGAGCAGTTCTTC. It specifies CASSLFPGLAGIEQFF. The J gene is TRBJ2-1, the V gene TRBV5-1; TRBD2 aligns across 13 bases. The CDR3 consists of 16 residues. The trim removed 1 base at V and 9 bases at J, leaving 7 bases unmatched. Germline CDR1 and CDR2: SGHRS and YFSETQ.

This clonotype was detected a few times. The rearrangement joins TRBV10-3 to TRBJ1-5; no clear D gene. The V gene's germline CDR1 is ENHRY and CDR2 SYGVKD. V lost 6 bases to trimming and J lost 5 bases, with 11 bases between them. This CDR3 has 13 residues. The CDR3 DNA reads TGTGCCATCAGAGAGACGGATTATCAGCCCCAGCATTTT. It codes for CAIRETDYQPQHF.

This clonotype was detected only a few times. J is TRBJ2-3 and V is TRBV6-2 or TRBV6-3; TRBD2 might be the D (6 bases). CDR3 size: 16 residues. Germline V lookup: CDR1 MNHEY, CDR2 SVGEGT. V was trimmed by 6 bases and J by 3 bases, leaving 19 bases between them. In DNA form, the CDR3 reads TGTGCCAGCAGCATCCTAGCGCCAGTTATGACAGATACGCAGTATTTT. Its translation: CASSILAPVMTDTQYF.

This clonotype was detected only a few times. The J gene is TRBJ2-3, the V gene TRBV7-6; TRBD2 matches 10 bases. The CDR3 extends over 17 amino acids. Per germline, CDR1 SGHVS and CDR2 FNYEAQ. The V and J ends lost 2 bases and 4 bases, in that order; junction bases with no gene match: 9. In DNA form, the CDR3 reads TGTGCCAGCAGCTTAAGAGCGGGAGGGCCTTCAGCAGATACGCAGTATTTT. This codes for CASSLRAGGPSADTQYF.

This chain joins TRBV5-1 and TRBJ2-7; a weak D match, TRBD1 (5 bases). CDR3 length: 15 residues. Germline assignment: CDR1 SGHRS and CDR2 YFSETQ. V lost 4 bases to trimming and J lost 0 bases, with 14 bases between them. The CDR3 nucleotides read TGCGCCAGCAGCCCAGGGTCCCCCCCCTCCTACGAGCAGTACTTC. Protein: CASSPGSPPSYEQYF.

The V call is TRBV29-1, the J call TRBJ2-6; maybe TRBD1 (5 bases). Germline V gene data show CDR1 as SQVTM and CDR2 as ANQGSEA. Trimming left V 7 bases short and J 1 base short, with 8 bases between. This CDR3 has 13 amino acids. DNA for the CDR3: TGCAGCGCGCAGGGATCTGGGGCCAACGTCCTGACTTTC. It codes for CSAQGSGANVLTF.

The CDR3 bases are TGTGCCAGCTCACCGTCCGGGGGAGGCCTCCCTGGTGAGCAGTTCTTC. This sequence encodes CASSPSGGGLPGEQFF. The gene calls are TRBV18 and TRBJ2-1; TRBD2 is a possible D gene (6 bases). The V gene lost 3 bases and the J gene lost 9 bases, with 21 bases spanning the gap. The germline gives CDR1 KGHSH, CDR2 LQKENI. This CDR3 is built from 16 residues.

This chain connects TRBV12-5 to TRBJ1-2, with TRBD1 identical over 8 bases. Per the germline V gene, CDR1 is LGHNT and CDR2 is FRNRAP. Losses at the gene ends were 6 bases for V and 7 bases for J; bases not matched to a gene: 7. CDR3 length: 13 amino acids. The CDR3 spells CASGPGGELGYTF. CDR3 sequence (DNA): TGTGCTAGTGGCCCAGGGGGCGAACTTGGCTACACCTTC.

This clonotype came up a few times. This rearrangement joins TRBV18 to TRBJ2-5, with no clear D. This CDR3 spans 13 amino acids. Germline V CDR1 and CDR2: KGHSH, LQKENI. The V gene lost 0 bases and the J gene lost 5 bases, with 7 bases spanning the gap. This CDR3 is CASSPPHDETQYF. In DNA, the CDR3 is TGTGCCAGCTCACCACCTCACGACGAGACCCAGTACTTC.

The rearrangement uses TRBV7-8 and TRBJ1-3; 8 bases align to TRBD1. Germline CDR1 reads SGHVS; CDR2 reads FQNEAQ. The CDR3 covers 17 residues. J lost 0 bases, V lost 3 bases, and 7 bases had no gene match. The CDR3 region is CASSFVRDRSSGNTIYF. CDR3 DNA: TGTGCCAGCAGCTTCGTGCGGGACAGGAGCTCTGGAAACACCATATATTTT.

The CDR3 DNA follows: TGCAGTGCTAGAGATTGGAACAGGCCCCCGAATACTTACAATGAGCAGTTCTTC. This codes for CSARDWNRPPNTYNEQFF. The gene calls are TRBV20-1 and TRBJ2-1, with D tentatively TRBD1 (5 bases). In germline, CDR1 is DFQATT, CDR2 SNEGSKA (reference sequence). V dropped 0 bases and J dropped 4 bases, with 22 bases sitting between them. CDR3 size: 18 residues.

This clonotype has more than one count but fewer than ten. This chain links TRBV25-1 with TRBJ2-1; 9 nucleotides line up with TRBD1. Germline-derived CDR1 and CDR2 are MGHDK and SYGVNS. CDR3 length: 16 residues. V lost 3 bases to trimming and J lost 6 bases; unmatched junction nucleotides: 9. CDR3 in amino acids: CASSDDRDRVTNEQFF. The CDR3 DNA sequence: TGTGCCAGCAGTGACGACCGGGACAGGGTAACCAATGAGCAGTTCTTC.

The rearrangement uses TRBV5-1 and TRBJ1-2; 8 bases align to TRBD1. The CDR3 has 15 residues. Germline loops: CDR1 SGHRS, CDR2 YFSETQ. Losses at the gene ends were 2 bases for V and 4 bases for J; bases not matched to a gene: 7. The CDR3 loop reads CASSLEPDRVYGYTF. The CDR3 nucleotides are TGCGCCAGCAGCTTAGAACCGGACAGGGTCTATGGCTACACCTTC.